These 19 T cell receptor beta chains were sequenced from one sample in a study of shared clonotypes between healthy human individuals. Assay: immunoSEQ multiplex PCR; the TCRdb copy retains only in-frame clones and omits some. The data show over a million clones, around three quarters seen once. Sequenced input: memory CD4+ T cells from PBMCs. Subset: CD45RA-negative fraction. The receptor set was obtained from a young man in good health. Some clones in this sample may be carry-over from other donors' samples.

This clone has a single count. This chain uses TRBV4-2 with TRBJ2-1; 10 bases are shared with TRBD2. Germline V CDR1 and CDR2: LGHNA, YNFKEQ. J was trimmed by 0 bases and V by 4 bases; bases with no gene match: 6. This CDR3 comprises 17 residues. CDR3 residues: CASSPQQREGSYNEQFF. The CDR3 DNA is TGTGCCAGCAGCCCCCAGCAGCGGGAGGGCTCCTACAATGAGCAGTTCTTC.

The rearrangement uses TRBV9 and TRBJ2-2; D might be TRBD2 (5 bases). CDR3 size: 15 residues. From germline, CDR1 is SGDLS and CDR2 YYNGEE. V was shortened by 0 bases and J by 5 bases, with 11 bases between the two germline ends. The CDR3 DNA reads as TGTGCCAGCAGCGTAGTAGGAGGCCTTACCGGGGAGCTGTTTTTT. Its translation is CASSVVGGLTGELFF. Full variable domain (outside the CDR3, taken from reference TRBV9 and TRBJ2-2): DSGVTQTPKHLITATGQRVTLRCSPRSGDLSVYWYQQSLDQGLQFLIQYYNGEERAKGNILERFSAQQFPDLHSELNLSSLELGDSALYFCASSVVGGLTGELFFGEGSRLTVL.

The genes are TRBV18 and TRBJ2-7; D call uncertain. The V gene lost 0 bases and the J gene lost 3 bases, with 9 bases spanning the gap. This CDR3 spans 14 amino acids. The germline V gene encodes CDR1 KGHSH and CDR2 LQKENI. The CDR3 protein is CASSPPAQNYEQYF. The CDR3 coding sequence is TGTGCCAGCTCACCACCGGCACAAAACTACGAGCAGTACTTC.

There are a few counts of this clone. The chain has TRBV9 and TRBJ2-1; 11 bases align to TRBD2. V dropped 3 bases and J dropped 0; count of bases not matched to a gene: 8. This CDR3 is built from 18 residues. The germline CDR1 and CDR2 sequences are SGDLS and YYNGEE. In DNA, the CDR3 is TGTGCCAGCAGCGACCGGACTAGCGGGTCCGGCTCCTACAATGAGCAGTTCTTC. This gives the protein CASSDRTSGSGSYNEQFF.

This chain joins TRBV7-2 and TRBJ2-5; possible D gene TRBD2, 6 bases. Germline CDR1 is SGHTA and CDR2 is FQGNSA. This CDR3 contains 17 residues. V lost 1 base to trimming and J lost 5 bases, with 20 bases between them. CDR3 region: CASSLGLAESWRETQYF. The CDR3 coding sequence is TGTGCCAGCAGCTTAGGATTAGCGGAAAGCTGGCGGGAGACCCAGTACTTC.

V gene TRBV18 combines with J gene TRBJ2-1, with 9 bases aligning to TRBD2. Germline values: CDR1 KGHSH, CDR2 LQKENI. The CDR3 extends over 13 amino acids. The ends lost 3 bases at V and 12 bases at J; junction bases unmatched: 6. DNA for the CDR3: TGTGCCAGCTCACCTAGCGGGAGTGAGGTGCAGTTCTTC. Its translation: CASSPSGSEVQFF.

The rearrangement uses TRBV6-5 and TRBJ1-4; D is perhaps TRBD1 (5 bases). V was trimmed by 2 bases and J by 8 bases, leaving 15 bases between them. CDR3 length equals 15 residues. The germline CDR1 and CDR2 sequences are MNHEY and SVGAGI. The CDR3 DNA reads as TGTGCCAGCAGTTACGGGCAGGGTGACTGGGAAAAACTGTTTTTT. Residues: CASSYGQGDWEKLFF.

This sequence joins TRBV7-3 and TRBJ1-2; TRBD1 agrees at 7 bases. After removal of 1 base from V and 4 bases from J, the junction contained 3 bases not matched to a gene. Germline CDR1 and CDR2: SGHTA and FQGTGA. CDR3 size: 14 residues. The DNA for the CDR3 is TGTGCCAGCAGCTTAAACCGGGACAGCTATGGCTACACCTTC. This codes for CASSLNRDSYGYTF.

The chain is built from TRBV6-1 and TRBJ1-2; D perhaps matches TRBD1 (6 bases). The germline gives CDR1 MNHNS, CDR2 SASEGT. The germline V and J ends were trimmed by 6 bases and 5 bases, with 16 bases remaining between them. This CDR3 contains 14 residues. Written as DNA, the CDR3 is TGTGCCAGCAGAAAGGGGGGGTCTGGTTATGGCTACACCTTC. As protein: CASRKGGSGYGYTF.

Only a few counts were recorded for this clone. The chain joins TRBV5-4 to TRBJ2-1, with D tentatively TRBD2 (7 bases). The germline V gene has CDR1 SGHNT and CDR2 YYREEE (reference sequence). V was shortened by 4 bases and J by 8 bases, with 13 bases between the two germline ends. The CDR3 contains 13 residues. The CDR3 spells CASSIPGGHEQFF. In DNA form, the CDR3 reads TGTGCCAGCAGCATCCCGGGGGGCCATGAGCAGTTCTTC.

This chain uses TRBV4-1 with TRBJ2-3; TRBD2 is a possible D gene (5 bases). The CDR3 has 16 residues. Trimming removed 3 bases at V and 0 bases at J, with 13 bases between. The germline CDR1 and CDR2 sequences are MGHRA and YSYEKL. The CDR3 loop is CASSQRAAASTDTQYF. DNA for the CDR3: TGCGCCAGCAGCCAGCGGGCCGCCGCTAGCACAGATACGCAGTATTTT.

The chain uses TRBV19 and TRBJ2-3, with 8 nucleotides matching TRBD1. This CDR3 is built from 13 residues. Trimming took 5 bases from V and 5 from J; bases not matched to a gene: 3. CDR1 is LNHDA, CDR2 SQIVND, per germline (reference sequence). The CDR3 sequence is CASSETGVDTQYF. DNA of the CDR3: TGTGCCAGTAGTGAGACAGGGGTAGATACGCAGTATTTT.

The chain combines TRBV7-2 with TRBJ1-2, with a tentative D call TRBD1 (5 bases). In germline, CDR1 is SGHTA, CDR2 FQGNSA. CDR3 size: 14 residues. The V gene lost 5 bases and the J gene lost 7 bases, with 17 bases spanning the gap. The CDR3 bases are TGTGCCAGCAGCCACACGACGACAGTTCGTGGCTACACCTTC. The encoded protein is CASSHTTTVRGYTF.

The DNA of the CDR3 is TGTGCCAGCAGCGTAGACGGGGGGCGAACTGGAAACACCATATATTTT. It yields the protein CASSVDGGRTGNTIYF. The chain carries TRBV9 and TRBJ1-3; D may be TRBD1 (6 bases). The CDR3 contains 16 residues. Germline V gene sequence: CDR1 SGDLS, CDR2 YYNGEE. The V gene lost 0 bases and the J gene lost 2 bases, with 12 bases spanning the gap.

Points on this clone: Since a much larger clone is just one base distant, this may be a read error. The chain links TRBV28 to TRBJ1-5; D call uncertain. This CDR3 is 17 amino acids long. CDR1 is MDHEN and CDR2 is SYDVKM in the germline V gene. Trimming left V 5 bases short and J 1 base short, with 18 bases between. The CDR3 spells CASSPKPAFSSNQPQHF. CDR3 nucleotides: TGTGCCAGCAGTCCTAAACCCGCCTTTAGCAGCAATCAGCCCCAGCATTTT.

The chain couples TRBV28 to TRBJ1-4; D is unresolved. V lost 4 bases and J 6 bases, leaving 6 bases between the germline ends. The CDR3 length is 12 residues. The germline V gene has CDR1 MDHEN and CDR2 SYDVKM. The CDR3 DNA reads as TGTGCCAGCAGTTACGGTGATGAAAAACTGTTTTTT. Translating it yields CASSYGDEKLFF.

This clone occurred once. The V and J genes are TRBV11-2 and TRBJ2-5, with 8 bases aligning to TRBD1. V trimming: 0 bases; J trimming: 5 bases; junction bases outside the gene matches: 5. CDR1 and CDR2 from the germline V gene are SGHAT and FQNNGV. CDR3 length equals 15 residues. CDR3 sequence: CASSLEAGGGETQYF. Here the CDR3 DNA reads TGTGCCAGCAGCTTAGAGGCAGGGGGCGGGGAGACCCAGTACTTC.

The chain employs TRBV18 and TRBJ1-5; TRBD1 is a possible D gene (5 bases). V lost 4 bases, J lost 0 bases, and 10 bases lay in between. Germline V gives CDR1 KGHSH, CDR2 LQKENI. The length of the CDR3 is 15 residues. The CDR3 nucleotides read TGTGCCAGCTCACGTCGGGGGGGTAGCAATCAGCCCCAGCATTTT. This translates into CASSRRGGSNQPQHF.

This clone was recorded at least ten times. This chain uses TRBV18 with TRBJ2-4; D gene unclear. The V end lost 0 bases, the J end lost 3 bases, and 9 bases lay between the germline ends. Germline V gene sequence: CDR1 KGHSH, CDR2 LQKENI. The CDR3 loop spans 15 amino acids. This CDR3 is CASSPPVDGKNIQYF. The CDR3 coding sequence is TGTGCCAGCTCACCACCGGTCGATGGCAAAAACATTCAGTACTTC.